Following are 23 T cell receptor beta chains from one sample sequenced in a study of T cell repertoires in ileal Crohn's disease. The protocol was immunoSEQ multiplex PCR, while the TCRdb copy is restricted to in-frame clones and leaves out a portion. The sample holds around 16,000 clones, 60% seen once. The sequenced sample was ileal tissue. The receptors shown here come from an adult with Crohn's disease.

This clone was observed once. V gene TRBV11-1 combines with J gene TRBJ2-5, with 9 bases matching TRBD1. The J call may be faulty, since TRBJ2-7 better matches the DNA end. The CDR3 has 15 residues. The germline V gene has CDR1 SGHAT and CDR2 FQDESV (reference sequence). The CDR3 DNA is TGTGCCAGCGGGGGACAGGGCCCTTCCTCCTACGAGCAGTACTTC. Amino acids: CASGGQGPSSYEQYF.

The chain uses TRBV2 and TRBJ2-5; D may be TRBD1 (6 bases). V was pared by 9 bases and J by 4 bases, with 12 bases between. CDR1 is SNHLY and CDR2 is FYNNEI in the germline V gene. The CDR3 is made up of 12 amino acids. The CDR3 reads CASLQGRETQYF. The CDR3 DNA is TGTGCCAGTTTACAGGGAAGAGAGACCCAGTACTTC.

This chain links TRBV28 with TRBJ1-2; D unclear. Germline values: CDR1 MDHEN, CDR2 SYDVKM. This CDR3 has 13 amino acids. V lost 2 bases to trimming and J lost 4 bases, with 8 bases between them. CDR3 protein: CASSLGGVYGYTF. Here the CDR3 DNA reads TGTGCCAGCAGTTTAGGAGGAGTCTATGGCTACACCTTC.

This clone showed up just a few times. The rearrangement links TRBV6-5 to TRBJ2-7, with TRBD1 identical over 9 bases. Germline values: CDR1 MNHEY, CDR2 SVGAGI. There are 14 residues in the CDR3. Trimming cost V 5 bases and J 6 bases; bases outside gene matches: 8. The CDR3 DNA reads TGTGCCAGCAGTAGGGACAGGGCCTTTGTCGAGCAGTACTTC. This codes for CASSRDRAFVEQYF.

This clone turned up a few times. V usage is TRBV28 and J usage is TRBJ2-1, with D possibly TRBD2 on 6 matching bases. Trimming left V 2 bases short and J 9 bases short, with 20 bases between. This CDR3 comprises 16 residues. Germline V gene data show CDR1 as MDHEN and CDR2 as SYDVKM. The CDR3 DNA follows: TGTGCCAGCAGTTTACTGAGGGGAGGAAAGGCCGGTGAGCAGTTCTTC. Encoded protein: CASSLLRGGKAGEQFF.

This clone showed up just once. The chain joins TRBV29-1 to TRBJ1-4, with D possibly matching TRBD1 (5 bases). Germline CDR1 reads SQVTM; CDR2 reads ANQGSEA. The CDR3 consists of 15 residues. Between the trimmed V and J ends, which lost 5 bases and 7 bases, there was a span of 20 bases. The CDR3 sequence is CSVKQSGLDFEKLFF. For the CDR3, the DNA is TGCAGCGTTAAGCAATCAGGGTTAGATTTTGAAAAACTGTTTTTT.

The chain has TRBV29-1 and TRBJ1-4; D is undetermined. From germline, CDR1 is SQVTM and CDR2 ANQGSEA. The length of the CDR3 is 12 residues. Trimming shortened V by 4 bases and J by 7 bases, and 10 bases separated the two germline ends. The CDR3 DNA sequence: TGCAGCGTTGGGGAGTGGGGTGAAAAACTGTTTTTT. The encoded protein is CSVGEWGEKLFF.

V usage is TRBV4-1 and J usage is TRBJ2-7; D gene uncertain. The CDR3 spans 15 residues. Germline V gives CDR1 MGHRA, CDR2 YSYEKL. The ends were cut back, 1 base at V and 2 bases at J, with 12 bases in the middle. The CDR3 loop is CASSQGLPGTYEQYF. DNA for the CDR3: TGCGCCAGCAGCCAAGGACTCCCGGGTACCTACGAGCAGTACTTC.

For the CDR3, the DNA is TGTGCCAGCAGTTTAAACAGGGGGAGTGAAAAACTGTTTTTT. As protein: CASSLNRGSEKLFF. The V gene is TRBV27, the J gene TRBJ1-4, with 8 nucleotides matching TRBD1. The CDR3 consists of 14 residues. With 2 bases clipped from V and 7 bases from J, the junction kept 3 bases outside the gene matches. Germline V gives CDR1 MNHEY, CDR2 SMNVEV (reference sequence).

Sample share makes this clone medium-sized (0.01 to 0.1%). The V and J genes are TRBV28 and TRBJ1-1, with D hard to call. The CDR3 runs 14 residues. V was clipped by 3 bases and J by 3 bases, with 11 bases between them. Germline loops: CDR1 MDHEN, CDR2 SYDVKM. The CDR3 spells CASSFPGRHTEAFF. The CDR3 DNA reads as TGTGCCAGCAGTTTCCCCGGGAGGCACACTGAAGCTTTCTTT.

V is TRBV2 and J is TRBJ1-2; D remains ambiguous. CDR1 is SNHLY and CDR2 is FYNNEI in the germline V gene. The CDR3 sequence is 14 residues long. V lost 6 bases, J lost 4 bases, and 15 bases lay in between. The CDR3 DNA sequence: TGTGCCAGCAGCCCGGAGTTGGGAGGCTATGGCTACACCTTC. Its protein product is CASSPELGGYGYTF.

The table lists this clone with a few counts. The chain couples TRBV28 to TRBJ1-5; the D gene is possibly TRBD1 (6 bases). Germline lookup yields CDR1 MDHEN and CDR2 SYDVKM. V was shortened by 6 bases and J by 4 bases, with 10 bases between the two germline ends. The CDR3 loop spans 13 amino acids. DNA for the CDR3: TGTGCCAGCAGGGGCGACAGGAATCAGCCCCAGCATTTT. This encodes CASRGDRNQPQHF.

In regard to this clone: The same CDR3 also results from other DNA sequences found in this sample. This rearrangement joins TRBV6-1 to TRBJ1-2, with TRBD1 matching over 11 bases. This CDR3 is built from 15 residues. With 3 bases clipped from V and 4 bases from J, the junction kept 4 bases outside the gene matches. Germline assignment: CDR1 MNHNS and CDR2 SASEGT. This CDR3 is CASSDGTGGLYGYTF. The CDR3, as DNA: TGTGCCAGCAGTGATGGGACAGGGGGGCTCTATGGCTACACCTTC.

The V and J genes are TRBV27 and TRBJ1-2, with 12 bases that match TRBD1. The CDR3 consists of 14 residues. V lost 2 bases and J lost 13; bases outside the gene matches: 8. CDR1 is MNHEY, CDR2 SMNVEV, per germline (reference sequence). As DNA, the CDR3 is TGTGCCAGCAGTTTAAGGGGACAGGGGGCGGTGCTCACCTTC. Translation: CASSLRGQGAVLTF.

The chain is built from TRBV2 and TRBJ1-3; D is undetermined. The V gene's germline CDR1 is SNHLY and CDR2 FYNNEI. The V end was cut by 7 bases, the J end by 0 bases, with 13 bases between. The CDR3 extends over 15 amino acids. The CDR3 protein is CASNAPRDSGNTIYF. In DNA, the CDR3 is TGTGCCAGCAATGCACCCCGAGACTCTGGAAACACCATATATTTT.

As DNA, the CDR3 is TGTGCCAGCACCTCCACGACAGGGAACTATGGCTACACCTTC. Translated, it gives CASTSTTGNYGYTF. The chain uses TRBV27 and TRBJ1-2, with 7 positions matching TRBD1. The CDR3 loop spans 14 amino acids. In germline, CDR1 is MNHEY, CDR2 SMNVEV (reference sequence). Trimming took 7 bases from V and 2 from J; bases not matched to a gene: 7.

The chain has TRBV11-2 and TRBJ1-3; D is possibly TRBD1 (5 bases). V was trimmed by 4 bases and J by 2 bases, leaving 9 bases between them. Germline lookup yields CDR1 SGHAT and CDR2 FQNNGV. There are 14 residues in the CDR3. The CDR3 reads CASSYRSAGNTIYF. CDR3 in DNA: TGTGCCAGCAGCTACAGGTCAGCTGGAAACACCATATATTTT.

V gene TRBV5-1 combines with J gene TRBJ1-5; maybe TRBD1 (6 bases). V was trimmed by 4 bases and J by 4 bases, leaving 15 bases between them. The CDR3 is 15 residues long. The germline gives CDR1 SGHRS, CDR2 YFSETQ. The chain's CDR3 is CASSPGHQGNQPQHF. The CDR3 bases are TGCGCCAGCAGCCCGGGACACCAAGGAAATCAGCCCCAGCATTTT.

This clone was picked up a small number of times. The V gene is TRBV6-6, the J gene TRBJ1-2; the D gene is possibly TRBD1 (6 bases). CDR3 length: 15 residues. Trimming pared 4 bases from V and 8 bases from J, leaving 20 bases between. The V gene's germline CDR1 is MNHNY and CDR2 SVGAGI (reference sequence). CDR3 nucleotides: TGTGCCAGCAGTTTGGGGCCCCACAGGGAAGGGGGCTACACCTTC. It yields the protein CASSLGPHREGGYTF.

J is TRBJ2-3 and V is TRBV6-1; TRBD2 is a possible D gene (6 bases). Germline loops: CDR1 MNHNS, CDR2 SASEGT. The CDR3 loop spans 14 amino acids. V was clipped by 5 bases and J by 2 bases, with 11 bases between them. The CDR3 bases are TGTGCCAGCAGTTCTATGGACTACACAGATACGCAGTATTTT. Residues: CASSSMDYTDTQYF.

This clone was seen a single time. The chain recombines TRBV6-4 with TRBJ2-1; 7 bases match TRBD1. The CDR3 extends over 15 amino acids. V gave up 2 bases and J gave up 7 bases; unmatched junction bases: 8. The germline CDR1 and CDR2 sequences are MRHNA and SNTAGT. In DNA form, the CDR3 reads TGTGCCAGCAGTGACGACTCCGGGACAGCTAATGAGCAGTTCTTC. It is translated as CASSDDSGTANEQFF.

The chain combines TRBV27 with TRBJ2-7; 7 nucleotides agree with TRBD2. Looked up from germline, CDR1 is MNHEY and CDR2 is SMNVEV (reference sequence). V lost 2 bases, J lost 0 bases, and 4 bases stayed unmatched. This CDR3 comprises 15 residues. The CDR3 nucleotides read TGTGCCAGCAGTTTAGGGGGGGTTAGCTCCTACGAGCAGTACTTC. It is translated as CASSLGGVSSYEQYF.

Only a few counts were recorded for this clone. Written as DNA, the CDR3 is TGCGCCAGCAGCTCCACTAGCGACAACACCGGGGAGCTGTTTTTT. This translates into CASSSTSDNTGELFF. This chain uses TRBV5-1 with TRBJ2-2, with 7 bases identical to TRBD2. The length of the CDR3 is 15 residues. CDR1 is SGHRS, CDR2 YFSETQ, per germline. Losses at the gene ends were 3 bases for V and 2 bases for J; bases not matched to a gene: 4.